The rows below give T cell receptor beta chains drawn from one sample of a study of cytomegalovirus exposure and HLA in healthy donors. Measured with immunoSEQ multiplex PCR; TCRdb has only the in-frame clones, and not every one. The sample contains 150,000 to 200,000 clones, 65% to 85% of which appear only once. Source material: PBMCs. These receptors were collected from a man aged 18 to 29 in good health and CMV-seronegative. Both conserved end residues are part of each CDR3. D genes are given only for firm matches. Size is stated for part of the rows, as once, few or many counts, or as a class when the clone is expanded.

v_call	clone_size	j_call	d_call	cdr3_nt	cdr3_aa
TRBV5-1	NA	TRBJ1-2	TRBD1	TGCGCCAACAGCTTGGGTATAGACAGGGGGCATGGCTACACCTTC	CANSLGIDRGHGYTF
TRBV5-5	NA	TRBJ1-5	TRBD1	TGTGCCAGCAGCTTGGTCGGGACAGGGAGCAATCAGCCCCAGCATTTT	CASSLVGTGSNQPQHF
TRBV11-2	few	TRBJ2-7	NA	TGTGCCAGCAGCTTAGAACGGTCCGACGAGCAGTACTTC	CASSLERSDEQYF
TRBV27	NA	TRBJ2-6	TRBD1	TGTGCCAGCAGTCTCCGAGGGACAGCAACAATTAGAGCCAACGTCCTGACTTTC	CASSLRGTATIRANVLTF
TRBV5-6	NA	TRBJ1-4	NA	TGTGCCAGCAGCTTGTACCCTAACCAGGGGGAAAAACTGTTTTTT	CASSLYPNQGEKLFF
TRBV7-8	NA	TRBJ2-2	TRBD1	TGTGCCAGCAGCGCAATGTGGGACAGGGGTGGACCGAACACCGGGGAGCTGTTTTTT	CASSAMWDRGGPNTGELFF
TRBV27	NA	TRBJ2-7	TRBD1	TGTGCCAGCAGTTTATCGGACAGGTCCTCCTACGAGCAGTACTTC	CASSLSDRSSYEQYF
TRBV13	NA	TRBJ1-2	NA	TGTGCCAGCAGCTTAGGACAGACCCTCTATGGCTACACCTTC	CASSLGQTLYGYTF
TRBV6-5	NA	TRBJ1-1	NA	TGTGCCAGCAGCTCCGCGGGACTTATGAACACTGAAGCTTTCTTT	CASSSAGLMNTEAFF
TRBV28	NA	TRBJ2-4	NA	TGTGCCAGCCTACACCCAGGTCCAAACATTCAGTACTTC	CASLHPGPNIQYF
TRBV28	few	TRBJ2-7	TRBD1	TGTGCCAGCAGTGACAGGGGGCGTACCTACGAGCAGTACTTC	CASSDRGRTYEQYF
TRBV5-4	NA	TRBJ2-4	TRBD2	TGTGCCAGCAGATCTAGCGGGGGAAAAAACATTCAGTACTTC	CASRSSGGKNIQYF
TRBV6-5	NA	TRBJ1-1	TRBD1	TGTGCCAGCAGCCGGACAGGGATGAACACTGAAGCTTTCTTT	CASSRTGMNTEAFF
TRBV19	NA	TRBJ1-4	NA	TGTGCCAGTAGGAACAGGGCTGCAACTAATGAAAAACTGTTTTTT	CASRNRAATNEKLFF
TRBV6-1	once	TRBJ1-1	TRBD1	TGTGCCAGCAGTCGGGGGACAGCTAACACTGAAGCTTTCTTT	CASSRGTANTEAFF
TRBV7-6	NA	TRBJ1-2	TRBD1	TGTGCCAGCAGCATCTGGACAGGAGAGACTTTTCACTATGGCTACACCTTC	CASSIWTGETFHYGYTF
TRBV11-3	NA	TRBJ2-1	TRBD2	TGTGCCAGCAGCGCGCGGGGGGGCCGTTACAATGAGCAGTTCTTC	CASSARGGRYNEQFF
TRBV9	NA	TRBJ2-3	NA	TGTGCGAGTCGGGGGATTAGCGAAGCAGATACGCAGTATTTT	CASRGISEADTQYF
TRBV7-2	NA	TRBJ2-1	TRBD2	TGTGCCAGCAGCTTAGATCCGGCGGGGAGGGGCAATGAGCAGTTCTTC	CASSLDPAGRGNEQFF
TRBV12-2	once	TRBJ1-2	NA	TGTGCAAGTCGCTCCGACAGGCTTAACTATGGCTACACCTTC	CASRSDRLNYGYTF
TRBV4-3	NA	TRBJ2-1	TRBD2	TGCGCCAGCAGCCAAGTACAGACTAGCGGGAGATCTGAGCAGTTCTTC	CASSQVQTSGRSEQFF
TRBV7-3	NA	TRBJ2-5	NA	TGTGCCAGCAGCTTCCCGGGGGAGACCCAGTACTTC	CASSFPGETQYF
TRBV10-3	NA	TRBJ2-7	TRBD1	TGTGCCATCAGTGGTGGGACAGGGGTCTACGAGCAGTACTTC	CAISGGTGVYEQYF
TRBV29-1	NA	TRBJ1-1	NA	TGCACCGTTTGGACCGGGGGAACTGAAGCTTTCTTT	CTVWTGGTEAFF
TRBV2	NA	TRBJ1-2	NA	TGTGCCAGCGAGAATTATCAGGGGATCAGTAACTATGGCTACACCTTC	CASENYQGISNYGYTF
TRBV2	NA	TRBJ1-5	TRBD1	TGTGCCAGCAGACTCATTGGGACAGGGCTGAATCAGCCCCAGCATTTT	CASRLIGTGLNQPQHF
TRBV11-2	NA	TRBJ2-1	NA	TGTGCCAGCAGCCCTATAGTTGGCTCCTACAATGAGCAGTTCTTC	CASSPIVGSYNEQFF
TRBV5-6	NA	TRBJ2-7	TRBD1	TGTGCCAGCAGCACCCGAGACAGGGTTGTCCACGAGCAGTACTTC	CASSTRDRVVHEQYF
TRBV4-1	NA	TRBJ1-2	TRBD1	TGCGCCAGCAGCCAAACAGGGGGCGTCTATGGCTACACCTTC	CASSQTGGVYGYTF
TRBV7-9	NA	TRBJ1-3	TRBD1	TGTGCCAGCAGCTTACAGGGGGGATCTGGAAACACCATATATTTT	CASSLQGGSGNTIYF
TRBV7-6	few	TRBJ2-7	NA	TGTGCCAGCAGCTTAGATGCGGGGCTGGGCTCCTACGAGCAGTACTTC	CASSLDAGLGSYEQYF
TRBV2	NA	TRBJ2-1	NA	TGTGCCAGCAGTATAAGTAGCAGGGGCGTTGAGCAGTTCTTC	CASSISSRGVEQFF
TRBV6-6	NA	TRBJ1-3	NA	TGTGCCAGCAGCGATCTGACAGAAACTGGAAACACCATATATTTT	CASSDLTETGNTIYF
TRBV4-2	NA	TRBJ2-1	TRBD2	TGTGCCAGCAGCCAAGGGCCTAGCGGGAGTGGAAATGAGCAGTTCTTC	CASSQGPSGSGNEQFF
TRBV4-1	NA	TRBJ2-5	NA	TGCGCCAGCAGCCAAGATCCCAGGGCAGAGACCCAGTACTTC	CASSQDPRAETQYF
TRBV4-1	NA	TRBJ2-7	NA	TGCGCCAGCAGCCAGGGACTTAACTACGAGCAGTACTTC	CASSQGLNYEQYF
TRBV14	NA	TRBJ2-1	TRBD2	TGTGCCAGCAGCAACCCTAGCGGGAGAATCGACAATGAGCAGTTCTTC	CASSNPSGRIDNEQFF
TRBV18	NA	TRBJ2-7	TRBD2	TGTGCCAGCTCACCAGTTAGCGGGTACTACGAGCAGTACTTC	CASSPVSGYYEQYF
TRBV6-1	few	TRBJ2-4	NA	NA	CASWGGGNRYF
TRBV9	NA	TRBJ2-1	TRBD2	TGTGCCAGCAGCGTAGGATCTAGCGGGATCAATGAGCAGTTCTTC	CASSVGSSGINEQFF
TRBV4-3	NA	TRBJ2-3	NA	TGCGCCAGCAGCCGACAGGGCACAGATACGCAGTATTTT	CASSRQGTDTQYF
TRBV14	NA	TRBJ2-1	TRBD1	TGTGCCAGCAGCCAAGGGACAGGGCGGAGGAGCAATGAGCAGTTCTTC	CASSQGTGRRSNEQFF
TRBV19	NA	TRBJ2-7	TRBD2	TGTGCCAGTCAAACTACTAGCGGGGGAATCGGAGAGCAGTACTTC	CASQTTSGGIGEQYF
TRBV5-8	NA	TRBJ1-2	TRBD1	TGTGCCAGCAGCGATAATGACAGGGTAATAAATCGCTATGGCTACACCTTC	CASSDNDRVINRYGYTF
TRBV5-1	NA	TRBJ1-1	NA	TGCGCCAGCAGCTTGGCCGCTATGAACACTGAAGCTTTCTTT	CASSLAAMNTEAFF
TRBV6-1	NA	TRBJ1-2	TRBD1	TGTGCCAGCAGTGGGGACAGGCCCCGAGATGGCTACACCTTC	CASSGDRPRDGYTF
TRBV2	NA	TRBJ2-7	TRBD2	TGTGCCAGCCAGATAGGCGGACTAGCGGGAGGACCCCTCTCTGGGCAGTACTTC	CASQIGGLAGGPLSGQYF
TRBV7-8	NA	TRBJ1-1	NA	TGTGCCAGCATCGAGGGGGGAGGGACTGAAGCTTTCTTT	CASIEGGGTEAFF
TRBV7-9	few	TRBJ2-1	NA	TGTTCCAGCAGCTTAGGGGGACTGGGGAATGAGCAGTTCTTC	CSSSLGGLGNEQFF
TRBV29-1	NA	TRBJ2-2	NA	TGCAGCGTTGAAGATCCCCACGGCGGGCAGTTCAACACCGGGGAGCTGTTTTTT	CSVEDPHGGQFNTGELFF
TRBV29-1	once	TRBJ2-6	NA	TGCAGCGTACAGGGTGCTGGGGCCAACGTCCTGACTTTC	CSVQGAGANVLTF
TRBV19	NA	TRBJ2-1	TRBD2	TGTGCCAGTAGTATGGGACTAGCGGGGGGCTTATCAAGCTCCTACAATGAGCAGTTCTTC	CASSMGLAGGLSSSYNEQFF
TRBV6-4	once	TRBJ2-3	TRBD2	TGTGCCAGCAGTGGCGTAGCGGGAAGTACAGATACGCAGTATTTT	CASSGVAGSTDTQYF
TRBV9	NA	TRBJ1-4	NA	TGTGCCAGCAGCGTAGCGGGAGCGGGCGAAAAACTGTTTTTT	CASSVAGAGEKLFF
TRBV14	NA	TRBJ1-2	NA	TGTGCCAGCAGCCAAGAAGACAGGATAGGCTACACCTTC	CASSQEDRIGYTF
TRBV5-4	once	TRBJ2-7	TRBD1	TGTGCCAGCAGCCCAGGGGACAGGAGCTCCTACGAGCAGTACTTC	CASSPGDRSSYEQYF
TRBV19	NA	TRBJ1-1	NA	TGTGCCAGTAGCGGGGGGAGGAACACTGAAGCTTTCTTT	CASSGGRNTEAFF
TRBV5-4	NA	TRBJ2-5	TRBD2	TGTGCCAGCAGCTATCCCCGGGAGGGCCGTCAGACCCAGTACTTC	CASSYPREGRQTQYF
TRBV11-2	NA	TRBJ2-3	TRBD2	TGTGCCAGCAGCTTAGATCCCCTAGCGGGGGCTACAGATACGCAGTATTTT	CASSLDPLAGATDTQYF
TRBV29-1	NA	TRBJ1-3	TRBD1	TGCAGCGTTGCCCCGACAGGGGATGGAAACACCATATATTTT	CSVAPTGDGNTIYF